These 9 T cell receptor beta chains share one sample of origin, sequenced in a study of CD8+CD57+ T cells in acquired aplastic anemia. Profiling of TCR beta VDJ combinations and CDR3 sequences used genomic DNA as template. TCRdb processed the reads anew with MiXCR; each CDR3 protein has one entry. The sample has approximately 380,000 distinct CDR3 sequences; roughly 68% are singletons. The sequenced sample was sorted CD4+, CD8+, or CD8+CD57+ T cells (not recorded which) from PBMCs. The receptor source for this set is a human donor in good health, serving as a control.

At least ten counts were recorded for this clonotype. J is TRBJ2-1 and V is TRBV6-1; 7 bases align to TRBD2. V trimming: 0 bases; J trimming: 5 bases; junction bases outside the gene matches: 4. The CDR3 totals 15 residues. Per germline, CDR1 MNHNS and CDR2 SASEGT. In DNA, the CDR3 is TGTGCCAGCAGTGAAGCGAGCGGGGCCCACAATGAGCAGTTCTTC. It specifies CASSEASGAHNEQFF.

This clonotype was counted a single time. The junction departs from germline at one end; a sequencing error may be responsible. DNA for the CDR3: TGTGCCAGCAGCCGACAGGGAAGAGATCAGTCCAACCACTTT. It translates to CASSRQGRDQSNHF. This chain joins TRBV7-3 and TRBJ1-5; TRBD1 matches at 7 bases. The CDR3 runs 14 residues. The germline CDR1 and CDR2 sequences are SGHTA and FQGTGA.

A remark on this clonotype: A read error is possible here, since a much larger clone lies one base away. The chain carries TRBV19 and TRBJ2-3; D is perhaps TRBD1 (5 bases). The CDR3 extends over 17 amino acids. Germline V lookup: CDR1 LNHDA, CDR2 SQIVND (reference sequence). V was cut by 5 bases and J by 3 bases, with 21 bases left in between. The CDR3 DNA reads as TGTGCCAGTAGTCATCCTGGGGCTCAGATAAGGACAGATACGCAGTATTTT. Translation gives CASSHPGAQIRTDTQYF.

This clonotype was observed a handful of times. The chain recombines TRBV30 with TRBJ2-7; 7 positions match TRBD1. V dropped 6 bases and J dropped 3; count of bases not matched to a gene: 8. The CDR3 is 13 residues long. Per the germline V gene, CDR1 is GTSNPN and CDR2 is SVGIG (reference sequence). The DNA of the CDR3 is TGTGCCTGTGCTACAGGGGAACTCTACGAGCAGTACTTC. Protein: CACATGELYEQYF.

J is TRBJ2-7 and V is TRBV5-4, with 7 bases matching TRBD1. The CDR3 is made up of 14 amino acids. V shed 4 bases and J 3 bases; nucleotides not matched to a gene: 7. Germline CDR1 SGHNT, CDR2 YYREEE (reference sequence). The CDR3 DNA reads as TGTGCCAGCAGCCACGACAGGGTCGACTACGAGCAGTACTTC. Translated, it gives CASSHDRVDYEQYF.

About this clonotype: Germline and junction disagree at one end, which may indicate a read error. V is TRBV12-3 or TRBV12-4 and J is TRBJ1-3; maybe TRBD1 (5 bases). The CDR3 sequence is 13 residues long. This CDR3 reads CASSTDSGDTIYF. The CDR3 bases are TGTGCCAGCAGCACTGACAGTGGAGACACCATATATTTT.

A word on this clonotype: Given the absence of the conserved phenylalanine or tryptophan at the CDR3 end, a read error is likely. V and J are TRBV6-6 and TRBJ2-7; TRBD2 agrees at 10 bases. V was clipped by 2 bases and J by 0 bases; unmatched bases: 1. There are 15 residues in the CDR3. The germline gives CDR1 MNHNY, CDR2 SVGAGI (reference sequence). The CDR3 reads CASSYIAGGSYEQYS. The CDR3 DNA sequence: TGTGCCAGCAGTTACATAGCGGGGGGCTCCTACGAGCAGTACTCC.

This clonotype was detected many times. This chain joins TRBV30 and TRBJ1-6; D not resolved. Trimming left V 1 base short and J 8 bases short, with 15 bases between. From germline, CDR1 is GTSNPN and CDR2 SVGIG (reference sequence). The CDR3 runs to 15 residues. CDR3 protein: CAWSGMEGMYSPLHF. The CDR3 nucleotides read TGTGCCTGGAGTGGTATGGAGGGAATGTATTCACCCCTCCACTTT.

As concerns this clonotype: A much larger clone differs by one base, so this may be a read error. The J gene is TRBJ1-3, the V gene TRBV10-3; tentative D call: TRBD1 (5 bases). CDR1 and CDR2 from the germline V gene are ENHRY and SYGVKD. V lost 10 bases, J lost 0 bases, and 10 bases lay in between. The CDR3 totals 13 residues. The CDR3 nucleotides are TGTGCCAGCAGGGCGGACTCTGGAAACACCATATATTTT. This codes for CASRADSGNTIYF.